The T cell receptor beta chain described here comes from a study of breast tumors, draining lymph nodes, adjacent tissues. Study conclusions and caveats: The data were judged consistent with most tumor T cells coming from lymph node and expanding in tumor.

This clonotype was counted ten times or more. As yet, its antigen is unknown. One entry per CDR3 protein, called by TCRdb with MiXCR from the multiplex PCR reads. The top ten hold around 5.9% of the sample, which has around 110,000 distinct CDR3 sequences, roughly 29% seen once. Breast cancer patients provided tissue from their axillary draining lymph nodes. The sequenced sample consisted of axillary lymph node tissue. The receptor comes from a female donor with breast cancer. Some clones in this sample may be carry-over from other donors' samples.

The CDR3 DNA reads as TGCAGCGCATTCACTCAGCCATCCTACGAGCAGTACTTC. It codes for CSAFTQPSYEQYF. The chain carries TRBV29-1 and TRBJ2-7, with D unresolved. The germline V gene has CDR1 SQVTM and CDR2 ANQGSEA. CDR3 length equals 13 residues. V was trimmed by 7 bases and J by 1 base, leaving 14 bases between them.